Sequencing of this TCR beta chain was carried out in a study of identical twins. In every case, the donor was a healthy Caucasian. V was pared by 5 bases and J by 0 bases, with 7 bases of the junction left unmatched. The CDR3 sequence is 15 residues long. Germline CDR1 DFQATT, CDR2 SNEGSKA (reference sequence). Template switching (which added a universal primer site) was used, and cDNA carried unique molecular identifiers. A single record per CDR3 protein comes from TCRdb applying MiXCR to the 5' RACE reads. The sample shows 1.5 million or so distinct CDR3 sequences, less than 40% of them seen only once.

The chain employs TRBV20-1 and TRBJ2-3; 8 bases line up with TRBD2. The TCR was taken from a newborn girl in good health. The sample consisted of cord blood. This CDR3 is CSASGTRPSTDTQYF. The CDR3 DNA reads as TGCAGTGCTTCCGGGACTAGACCCAGCACAGATACGCAGTATTTT.